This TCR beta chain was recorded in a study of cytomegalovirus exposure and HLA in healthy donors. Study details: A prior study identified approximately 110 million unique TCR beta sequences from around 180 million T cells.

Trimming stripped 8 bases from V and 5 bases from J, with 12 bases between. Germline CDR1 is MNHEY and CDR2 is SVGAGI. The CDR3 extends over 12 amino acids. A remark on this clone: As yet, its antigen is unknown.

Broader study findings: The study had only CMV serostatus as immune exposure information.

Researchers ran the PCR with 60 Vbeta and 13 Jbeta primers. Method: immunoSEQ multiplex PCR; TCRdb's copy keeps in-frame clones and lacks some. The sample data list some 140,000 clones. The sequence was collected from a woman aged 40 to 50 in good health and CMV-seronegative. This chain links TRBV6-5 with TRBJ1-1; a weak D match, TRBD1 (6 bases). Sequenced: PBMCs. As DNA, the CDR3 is TGTGCCAGCTGGGGGCGAAGGACTGAAGCTTTCTTT. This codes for CASWGRRTEAFF.